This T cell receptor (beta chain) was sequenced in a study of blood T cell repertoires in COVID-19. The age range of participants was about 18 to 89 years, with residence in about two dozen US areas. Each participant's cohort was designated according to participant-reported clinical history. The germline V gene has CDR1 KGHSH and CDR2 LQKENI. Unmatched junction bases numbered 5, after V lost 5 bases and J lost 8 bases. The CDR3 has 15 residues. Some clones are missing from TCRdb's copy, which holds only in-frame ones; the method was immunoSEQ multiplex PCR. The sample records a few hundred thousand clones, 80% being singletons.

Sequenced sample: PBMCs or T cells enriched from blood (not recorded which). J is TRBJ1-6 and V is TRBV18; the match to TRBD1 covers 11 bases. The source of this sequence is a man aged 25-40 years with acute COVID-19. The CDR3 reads CASSLGQGGDSPLHF. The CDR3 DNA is TGTGCCAGCTCATTGGGACAGGGGGGTGATTCACCCCTCCACTTT.